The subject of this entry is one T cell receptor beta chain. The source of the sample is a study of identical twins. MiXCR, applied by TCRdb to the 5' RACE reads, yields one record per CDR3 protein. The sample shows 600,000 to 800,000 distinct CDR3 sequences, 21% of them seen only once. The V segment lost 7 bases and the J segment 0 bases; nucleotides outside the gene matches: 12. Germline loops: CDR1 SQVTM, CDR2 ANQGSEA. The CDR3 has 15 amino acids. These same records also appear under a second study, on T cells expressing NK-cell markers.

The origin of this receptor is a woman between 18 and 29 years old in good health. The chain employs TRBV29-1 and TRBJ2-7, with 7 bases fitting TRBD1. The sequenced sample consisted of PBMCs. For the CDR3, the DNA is TGCAGCGGATCCGCTACAGGGGTCGGCTCCTACGAGCAGTACTTC. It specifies CSGSATGVGSYEQYF.